The T cell receptor beta chain described here comes from a study of blood T cells in healthy people across ages. Study-level findings and limits: Measured against age, TCR beta diversity per million T cells decreased in a roughly linear manner.

This clonotype showed up many times. Its antigen is not known. Then a second PCR, running about 7 to 11 cycles, was carried out with a sample-barcoded 5' primer and a J-beta primer mix. One entry per CDR3 protein results from TCRdb running MiXCR on the 5' RACE reads. The sample includes hundreds of thousands of distinct CDR3 sequences, roughly 44% of them seen just once. The germline gives CDR1 SQVTM, CDR2 ANQGSEA. The CDR3 has 11 residues. V was clipped by 7 bases and J by 3 bases, with 10 bases between them. Per-sample yields of isolated PBMCs were at least 6.5 million. Total RNA was extracted at no less than 6 micrograms per sample.

The V call is TRBV29-1, the J call TRBJ2-7, with D perhaps TRBD1 (6 bases). The clonotype comes from a man aged 55-75 years in good health. Sequenced material: blood. In DNA, the CDR3 is TGCAGCGCTGGACAGAACTACGAGCAGTACTTC. It translates to CSAGQNYEQYF.